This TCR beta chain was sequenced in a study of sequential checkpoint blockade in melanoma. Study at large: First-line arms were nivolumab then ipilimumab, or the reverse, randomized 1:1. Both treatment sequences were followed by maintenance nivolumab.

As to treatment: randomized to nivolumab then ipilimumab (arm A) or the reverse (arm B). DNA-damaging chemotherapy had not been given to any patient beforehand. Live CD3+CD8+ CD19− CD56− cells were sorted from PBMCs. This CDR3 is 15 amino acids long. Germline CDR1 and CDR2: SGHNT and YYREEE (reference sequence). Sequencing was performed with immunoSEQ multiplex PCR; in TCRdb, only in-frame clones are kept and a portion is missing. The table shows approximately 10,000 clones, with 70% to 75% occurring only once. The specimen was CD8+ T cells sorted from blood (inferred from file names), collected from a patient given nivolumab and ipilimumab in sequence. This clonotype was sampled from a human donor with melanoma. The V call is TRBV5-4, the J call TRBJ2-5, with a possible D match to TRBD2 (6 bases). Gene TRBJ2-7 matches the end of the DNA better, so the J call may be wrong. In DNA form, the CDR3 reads TGTGCCAGCAGCTTGGTCGTCGGCGGGGACTACGAGCAGTACTTC. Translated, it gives CASSLVVGGDYEQYF.